This paragraph covers one TCR beta chain sequence. These data come from a study of blood T cell repertoires in COVID-19. Study overall: Researchers got acute and convalescent COVID-19 samples from the United States, Italy and Spain.

The CDR3 has 15 residues. Germline CDR1 and CDR2: SGHNT and YENEEA. Losses at the gene ends were 5 bases for V and 8 bases for J; bases not matched to a gene: 8. Per the study methods: Reference gene primer amplification gave nucleated cell count estimates. Using immunoSEQ multiplex PCR, the repertoire was profiled, and TCRdb retains in-frame clones only, with some absent. That table furnishes V, J and clone size, whereas the DNA furnished D and trimming. Of roughly 170,000 clones listed, around 82% are singletons. The sequence came from a man in his 60s who had recovered from COVID-19. V usage is TRBV11-3 and J usage is TRBJ2-1; 11 bases map to TRBD2. The sequenced material came from peripheral blood. The CDR3 sequence: CASSAPSGGIHEQFF. The DNA for the CDR3 is TGTGCCAGCAGCGCACCTAGCGGGGGGATCCATGAGCAGTTCTTC.